The TCR beta chain under discussion was sequenced for a study of blood T cells in healthy people across ages. Every sample gave at least 5 micrograms of total RNA when it was extracted. This clonotype turned up a few times. Antigen specificity is unknown. Study results and limitations: Unsorted PBMCs ruled out conclusive naive versus antigen-experienced comparison.

V lost 1 base, J lost 7 bases, and 7 bases stayed unmatched. Germline V gives CDR1 SGHKS, CDR2 YYEKEE (reference sequence). The CDR3 loop spans 14 amino acids. Using a J-beta primer mix together with a sample-barcoded 5' primer, a second PCR was run for 7 to 11 cycles. TCRdb reanalysed the 5' RACE reads using MiXCR and keeps one entry per CDR3 protein. The top ten clones hold roughly 3.4% of a sample with hundreds of thousands of distinct CDR3 sequences, roughly 21% of them seen once. This TCR was sampled from a man between 65 and 85 years old in good health. V gene TRBV5-5 combines with J gene TRBJ1-2, with TRBD1 matching 7 bases. Sample: blood. The CDR3 bases are TGTGCCAGCAGCTTGTTAGGGGGCGAGAGTGGCTACACCTTC. Its translation: CASSLLGGESGYTF.